The TCR beta chain under discussion was sequenced for a study of CD8+CD57+ T cells in acquired aplastic anemia. This clonotype was recorded at least ten times. What it recognizes is unknown. Germline loops: CDR1 SGHRS, CDR2 YFSETQ. V lost 3 bases and J lost 1, with 11 bases in between. The CDR3 has 14 amino acids. Genomic DNA provided the template from which TCR beta VDJ and CDR3 profiles were obtained. Using its own MiXCR run on the reads, TCRdb lists one record per CDR3 protein. The sample holds about 220,000 distinct CDR3 sequences, 34% seen once. Study-wide results and limits: Patients and controls shared over 25 CD8+ CDR3 sequences, which appeared highly expressed in patients and within their immunodominant clones. Patients were compared with controls for CD8+ Simpson's diversity, and no significant difference emerged.

The chain joins TRBV5-1 to TRBJ2-7, with D perhaps matching TRBD2 (6 bases). This clonotype was obtained from a human donor in good health, serving as a control. Specimen: sorted CD4+, CD8+, or CD8+CD57+ T cells (not recorded which) from PBMCs. The CDR3 reads CASSWGGASYEQYF. The CDR3 DNA sequence: TGCGCCAGCAGCTGGGGCGGGGCATCCTACGAGCAGTACTTC.